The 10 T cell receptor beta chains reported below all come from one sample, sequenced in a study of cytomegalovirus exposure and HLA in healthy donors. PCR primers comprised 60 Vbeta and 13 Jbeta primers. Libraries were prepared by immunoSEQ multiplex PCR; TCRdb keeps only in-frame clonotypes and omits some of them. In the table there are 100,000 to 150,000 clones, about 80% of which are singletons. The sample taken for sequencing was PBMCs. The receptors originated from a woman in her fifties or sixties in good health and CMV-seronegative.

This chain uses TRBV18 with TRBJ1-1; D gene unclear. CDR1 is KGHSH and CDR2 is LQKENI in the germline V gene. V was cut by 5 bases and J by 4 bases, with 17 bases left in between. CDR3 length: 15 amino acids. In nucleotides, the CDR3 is TGTGCCAGCTCATCGGTTATCTATGGAGGCACTGAAGCTTTCTTT. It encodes CASSSVIYGGTEAFF.

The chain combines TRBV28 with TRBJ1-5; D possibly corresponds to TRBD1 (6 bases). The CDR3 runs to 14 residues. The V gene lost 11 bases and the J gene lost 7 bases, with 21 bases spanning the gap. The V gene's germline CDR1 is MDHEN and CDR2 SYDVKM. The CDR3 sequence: CAVGGALSSQPQHF. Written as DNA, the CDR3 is TGTGCCGTTGGGGGGGCATTGAGTTCCCAGCCCCAGCATTTT.

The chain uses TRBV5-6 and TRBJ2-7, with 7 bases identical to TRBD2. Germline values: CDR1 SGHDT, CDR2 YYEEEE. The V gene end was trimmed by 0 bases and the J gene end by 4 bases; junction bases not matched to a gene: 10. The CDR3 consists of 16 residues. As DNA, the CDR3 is TGTGCCAGCAGCTTGGGGGCGGGCGGGAGTATATACGAGCAGTACTTC. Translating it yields CASSLGAGGSIYEQYF. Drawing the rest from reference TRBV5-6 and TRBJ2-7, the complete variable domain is DAGVTQSPTHLIKTRGQQVTLRCSPKSGHDTVSWYQQALGQGPQFIFQYYEEEERQRGNFPDRFSGHQFPNYSSELNVNALLLGDSALYLCASSLGAGGSIYEQYFGPGTRLTVT.

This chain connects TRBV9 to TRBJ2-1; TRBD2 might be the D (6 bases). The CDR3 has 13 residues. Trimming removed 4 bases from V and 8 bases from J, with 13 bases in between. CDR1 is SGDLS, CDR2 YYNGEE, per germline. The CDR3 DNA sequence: TGTGCCAGCAGCTCGGAGGGCTTGTATGAGCAGTTCTTC. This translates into CASSSEGLYEQFF.

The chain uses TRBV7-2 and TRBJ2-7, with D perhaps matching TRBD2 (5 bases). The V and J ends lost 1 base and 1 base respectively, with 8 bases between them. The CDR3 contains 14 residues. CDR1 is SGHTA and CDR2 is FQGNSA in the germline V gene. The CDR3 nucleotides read TGTGCCAGCAGCTTAGTACTAGATTCCTACGAGCAGTACTTC. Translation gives CASSLVLDSYEQYF. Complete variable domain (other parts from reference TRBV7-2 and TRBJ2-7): GAGVSQSPSNKVTEKGKDVELRCDPISGHTALYWYRQSLGQGLEFLIYFQGNSAPDKSGLPSDRFSAERTGGSVSTLTIQRTQQEDSAVYLCASSLVLDSYEQYFGPGTRLTVT.

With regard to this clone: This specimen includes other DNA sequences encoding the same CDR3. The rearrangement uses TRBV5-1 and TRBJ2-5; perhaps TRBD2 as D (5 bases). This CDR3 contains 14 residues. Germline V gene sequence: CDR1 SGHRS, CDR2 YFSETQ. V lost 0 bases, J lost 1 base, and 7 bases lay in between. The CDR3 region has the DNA TGCGCCAGCAGCTTGGTTGGAGGCCAAGAGACCCAGTACTTC. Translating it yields CASSLVGGQETQYF.

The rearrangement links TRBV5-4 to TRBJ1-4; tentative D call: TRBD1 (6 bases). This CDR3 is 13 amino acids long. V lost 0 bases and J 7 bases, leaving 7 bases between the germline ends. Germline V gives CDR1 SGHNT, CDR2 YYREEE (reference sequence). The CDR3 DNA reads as TGTGCCAGCAGCTTGGGGACAGCTGAAAAACTGTTTTTT. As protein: CASSLGTAEKLFF.

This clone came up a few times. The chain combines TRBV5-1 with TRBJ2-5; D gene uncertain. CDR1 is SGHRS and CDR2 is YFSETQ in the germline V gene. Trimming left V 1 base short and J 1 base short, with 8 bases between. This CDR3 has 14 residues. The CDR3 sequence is CASSLNSLQETQYF. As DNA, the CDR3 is TGCGCCAGCAGCTTGAACAGCCTCCAAGAGACCCAGTACTTC.

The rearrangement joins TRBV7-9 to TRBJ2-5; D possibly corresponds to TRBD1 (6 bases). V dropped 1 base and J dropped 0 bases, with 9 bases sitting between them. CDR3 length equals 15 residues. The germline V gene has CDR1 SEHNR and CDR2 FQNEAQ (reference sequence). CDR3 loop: CASSLVAGDQETQYF. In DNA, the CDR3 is TGTGCCAGCAGCTTAGTGGCAGGGGACCAAGAGACCCAGTACTTC. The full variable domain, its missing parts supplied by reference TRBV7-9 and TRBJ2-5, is DTGVSQNPRHKITKRGQNVTFRCDPISEHNRLYWYRQTLGQGPEFLTYFQNEAQLEKSRLLSDRFSAERPKGSFSTLEIQRTEQGDSAMYLCASSLVAGDQETQYFGPGTRLLVL.

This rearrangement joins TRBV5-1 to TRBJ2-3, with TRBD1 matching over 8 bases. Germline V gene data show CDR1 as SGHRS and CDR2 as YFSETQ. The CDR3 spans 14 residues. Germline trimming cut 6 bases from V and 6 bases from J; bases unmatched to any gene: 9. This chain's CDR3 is CASKTGGLGDTQYF. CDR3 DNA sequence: TGCGCCAGCAAAACAGGGGGTTTGGGGGATACGCAGTATTTT. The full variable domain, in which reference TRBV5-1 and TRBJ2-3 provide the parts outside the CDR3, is KAGVTQTPRYLIKTRGQQVTLSCSPISGHRSVSWYQQTPGQGLQFLFEYFSETQRNKGNFPGRFSGRQFSNSRSEMNVSTLELGDSALYLCASKTGGLGDTQYFGPGTRLTVL.